This TCR beta chain was profiled in a study of early T cells in non-severe SARS-CoV-2 infection. Study at large: Bulk RNA taken from unsorted whole blood was sequenced, leaving chains unpaired. Study findings and constraints: Matching results from VDJdb favored anti-spike CD8 responses, leaving private and CD4 specificities undetected.

The CDR3 contains 15 residues. Looked up from germline, CDR1 is SGHAT and CDR2 is FQDESV (reference sequence). The V gene end was trimmed by 5 bases and the J gene end by 1 base; junction bases not matched to a gene: 4. Individual cDNA molecules each received unique molecular identifiers attached to them. Each CDR3 protein gets one entry after TCRdb re-called the 5' RACE reads with MiXCR. This table holds tens of thousands of distinct CDR3 sequences, 6.1% found once. Ten or more counts support this clonotype. Its antigen is currently unknown. The chain recombines TRBV11-1 with TRBJ2-3; 9 positions agree with TRBD1. The TCR sequence derives from an adult who was a healthcare worker with PCR-confirmed SARS-CoV-2 infection or an uninfected control (not recorded which). Sequencing was performed on whole blood. This CDR3 reads CASSRDRAGTDTQYF. CDR3 DNA sequence: TGTGCCAGCAGCCGGGACAGGGCGGGCACAGATACGCAGTATTTT.